The next 15 T cell receptor beta chains were all read from a single sample in a study of T cell responses to AZD1222 COVID-19 vaccine. Some clones are missing from TCRdb's copy, which holds only in-frame ones; the method was immunoSEQ multiplex PCR. Of 65,000 to 85,000 clones detected, 70% to 90% appear once; the ten largest clones hold less than 15%. The material was peripheral blood, obtained on day 0 of AZD1222 vaccination. These receptor sequences come from an adult in good health.

This clone has more than one count but fewer than ten. The chain employs TRBV27 and TRBJ1-2; 8 nucleotides match TRBD1. The CDR3 runs 15 residues. Trimming at V came to 2 bases and at J to 8 bases, leaving 10 bases not matched to a gene. Germline V lookup: CDR1 MNHEY, CDR2 SMNVEV (reference sequence). CDR3 sequence reads: CASSLTGGMRGGYTF. The CDR3 region has the DNA TGTGCCAGCAGTTTAACAGGGGGAATGAGAGGGGGCTACACCTTC.

The chain joins TRBV2 to TRBJ1-1, with D unclear. The V end was cut by 4 bases, the J end by 0 bases, with 6 bases between. Per the germline V gene, CDR1 is SNHLY and CDR2 is FYNNEI. This CDR3 contains 13 residues. This CDR3 is CASSGDMNTEAFF. The DNA for the CDR3 is TGTGCCAGCAGTGGAGACATGAACACTGAAGCTTTCTTT.

This chain uses TRBV19 with TRBJ1-2, with D tentatively TRBD1 (5 bases). There are 13 residues in the CDR3. The germline V and J ends were trimmed by 4 bases and 6 bases, with 12 bases remaining between them. CDR1 LNHDA and CDR2 SQIVND come from the germline V gene (reference sequence). In DNA, the CDR3 is TGTGCCAGTAGTAAGTCCCAGGGAGATGGCTACACCTTC. Translating gives CASSKSQGDGYTF.

The gene calls are TRBV6-5 and TRBJ1-5; no clear D gene. CDR1 and CDR2 from the germline V gene are MNHEY and SVGAGI. Between the trimmed V and J ends, which lost 1 base and 6 bases, there was a span of 7 bases. The CDR3 is made up of 13 amino acids. For the CDR3, the DNA is TGTGCCAGCAGTTACTTGCTGGGTCAGCCCCAGCATTTT. Translating it yields CASSYLLGQPQHF.

The genes are TRBV30 and TRBJ1-2; D is uncertain. V was pared by 2 bases and J by 8 bases, with 9 bases between. CDR3 size: 11 residues. Per the germline V gene, CDR1 is GTSNPN and CDR2 is SVGIG (reference sequence). In DNA form, the CDR3 reads TGTGCCTGGAGTTCTGGGTTCGGCTACACCTTC. Protein sequence: CAWSSGFGYTF.

J is TRBJ1-2 and V is TRBV7-8; D not certain. The CDR3 is 12 amino acids. CDR1 SGHVS and CDR2 FQNEAQ come from the germline V gene. Trimming took off 5 bases at V and 1 base at J, with 5 bases between the two ends. CDR3 nucleotide sequence: TGTGCCAGCAGCATTTTTAACTATGGCTACACCTTC. This codes for CASSIFNYGYTF. Together with reference TRBV7-8 and TRBJ1-2, the CDR3 gives the full variable domain: GAGVSQSPRYKVAKRGQDVALRCDPISGHVSLFWYQQALGQGPEFLTYFQNEAQLDKSGLPSDRFFAERPEGSVSTLKIQRTQQEDSAVYLCASSIFNYGYTFGSGTRLTVV.

V gene TRBV9 combines with J gene TRBJ1-1; no clear D. Per germline, CDR1 SGDLS and CDR2 YYNGEE. Trimming removed 3 bases at V and 4 bases at J, with 13 bases between. This CDR3 has 14 amino acids. The CDR3 sequence is CASSAAYGPTEAFF. Written as DNA, the CDR3 is TGTGCCAGCAGCGCTGCGTATGGGCCCACTGAAGCTTTCTTT.

The gene calls are TRBV3-1 (or the pseudogene TRBV3-2) and TRBJ1-1; D is possibly TRBD1 (6 bases). Germline CDR1 is LGHDT and CDR2 is YNNKEL (reference sequence). The ends were cut back, 3 bases at V and 1 base at J, with 15 bases in the middle. CDR3 size: 16 residues. The DNA of the CDR3 is TGTGCCAGCAGCCACCTCTTAGGGGGAGCGAACACTGAAGCTTTCTTT. Its translation is CASSHLLGGANTEAFF.

This clone appeared a single time. V gene TRBV6-2 or TRBV6-3 combines with J gene TRBJ1-1; D is perhaps TRBD1 (5 bases). Germline V gene sequence: CDR1 MNHEY, CDR2 SVGEGT. Trimming left V 2 bases short and J 4 bases short, with 14 bases between. The CDR3 sequence is 15 residues long. CDR3 sequence (DNA): TGTGCCAGCAGTTACCTCATGGGGGGGAGCACTGAAGCTTTCTTT. Amino acids: CASSYLMGGSTEAFF.

The CDR3 here is CASSPGGGRGGYTF. The CDR3 DNA is TGCGCCAGCAGCCCGGGGGGCGGGCGAGGTGGCTACACCTTC. The rearrangement links TRBV5-1 to TRBJ1-2, with D possibly matching TRBD1 (6 bases). Germline V CDR1 and CDR2: SGHRS, YFSETQ. V lost 4 bases, J lost 7 bases, and 17 bases lay in between. CDR3 length: 14 residues.

The CDR3 coding sequence is TGTGCCAGCAGTTTCCCGGGCCAGGAATATGGCTACACCTTC. Amino acid sequence: CASSFPGQEYGYTF. This chain links TRBV6-2 or TRBV6-3 with TRBJ1-2, with no clear D. Per the germline V gene, CDR1 is MNHEY and CDR2 is SVGEGT. This CDR3 has 14 residues. Trimming pared 4 bases from V and 5 bases from J, leaving 14 bases between.

As to this clone: An end of the junction differs from the germline gene, which may be a read error. CDR3 loop: CAWSARVFTEAFF. DNA of the CDR3: TGTGCCTGGAGCGCTAGGGTTTTTACTGAGGCTTTCTTT. The chain has TRBV30 and TRBJ1-1; D uncertain. There are 13 residues in the CDR3. Germline CDR1 reads GTSNPN; CDR2 reads SVGIG (reference sequence).

The chain recombines TRBV10-3 with TRBJ2-4, with D hard to call. There are 16 residues in the CDR3. Trimming took off 4 bases at V and 0 bases at J, with 13 bases between the two ends. The germline CDR1 and CDR2 sequences are ENHRY and SYGVKD. DNA for the CDR3: TGTGCCATCAGTGCCCGAATGGACGAAGCCAAAAACATTCAGTACTTC. It codes for CAISARMDEAKNIQYF.

The chain joins TRBV11-2 to TRBJ2-7; D is possibly TRBD1 (5 bases). Looked up from germline, CDR1 is SGHAT and CDR2 is FQNNGV. V lost 1 base to trimming and J lost 6 bases, with 13 bases between them. The CDR3 spans 14 residues. The CDR3 loop is CASSLAGQRGEQYF. The CDR3 nucleotides read TGTGCCAGCAGCTTAGCAGGGCAGCGCGGCGAGCAGTACTTC.

The J gene is TRBJ1-4, the V gene TRBV6-5, with D unclear. The CDR3 sequence is 14 residues long. The germline V and J ends were trimmed by 0 bases and 8 bases, with 10 bases remaining between them. Germline V lookup: CDR1 MNHEY, CDR2 SVGAGI. This chain's CDR3 is CASSYSMAQEKLFF. In DNA form, the CDR3 reads TGTGCCAGCAGTTACTCAATGGCGCAGGAAAAACTGTTTTTT.